This T cell receptor beta chain is from a study of T cells in Graves' hyperthyroidism and ophthalmopathy. General study results and limits: Blood also showed most of the thyroid clonotypes that were expanded above 0.001. Stable hyperthyroidism and ophthalmopathy were separated using 13 V-J signatures.

Researchers amplified the TCR beta CDR3 regions from RNA transcripts. Researchers ran a first-round RT-PCR on the TCR CDR3 using the HTBI primer set. From the multiplex PCR reads, TCRdb called clonotypes with MiXCR, one entry per CDR3 protein. In the table there are 560,000 or so distinct CDR3 sequences, more than 45% of which are singletons. CDR3 length equals 14 residues. Trimming took off 10 bases at V and 4 bases at J, with 16 bases between the two ends. As regards this clonotype: Its matching antigen is unknown.

Patients showing uncontrolled infection, other autoimmune disease, pregnancy or lactation were ineligible. Diagnoses used clinical symptoms, serum thyroxine and TRAb, thyroid ultrasound and orbital computed tomography. The receptor's source is a woman younger than 35 with Graves' hyperthyroidism. This chain joins TRBV12-3 or TRBV12-4 and TRBJ1-4; D is perhaps TRBD1 (6 bases). The source material was peripheral blood or thyroid tissue (not recorded which). CDR3 protein: CATHNRGINEKLFF. The CDR3 nucleotides are TGTGCCACCCACAATAGGGGGATTAATGAAAAACTGTTTTTT.